This T cell receptor (beta chain) was sequenced in a study of Graves' ophthalmopathy and Graves' hyperthyroidism. Study-level information: Hyperthyroidism was considered stable when no ophthalmopathy appeared within 18 months of follow-up.

Study-wide findings and caveats: Forecasting of ophthalmopathy progression by the model achieved more than 70% sensitivity and approximately 72% specificity. Blood also harbored most expanded thyroid clonotypes above 0.001 frequency.

RNA transcripts were the source from which TCR beta CDR3 regions were amplified. Second-round multiplex PCR came after first-round RT-PCR with HTBI primers. TCRdb reprocessed the multiplex PCR reads with MiXCR, giving one entry per CDR3 protein. This table holds a few hundred thousand distinct CDR3 sequences, less than 40% found once. With V trimmed by 5 bases and J by 3 bases, 12 bases remained unmatched. The V gene's germline CDR1 is SGHVS and CDR2 FQNEAQ. The CDR3 runs to 17 residues. Concerning this clonotype: Its antigen is unknown.

Clinical symptoms and serum thyroxine were used for diagnosis; TRAb, thyroid ultrasound and orbital computed tomography were also relied on. Material for sequencing was peripheral blood or thyroid tissue (not recorded which). V and J are TRBV7-8 and TRBJ2-7; 11 bases agree with TRBD1. This TCR came from an adult man with Graves' hyperthyroidism. CDR3 loop: CASSTRTRDRGDYEQYF. As DNA, the CDR3 is TGTGCCAGCAGCACACGAACCCGGGACAGGGGGGACTACGAGCAGTACTTC.